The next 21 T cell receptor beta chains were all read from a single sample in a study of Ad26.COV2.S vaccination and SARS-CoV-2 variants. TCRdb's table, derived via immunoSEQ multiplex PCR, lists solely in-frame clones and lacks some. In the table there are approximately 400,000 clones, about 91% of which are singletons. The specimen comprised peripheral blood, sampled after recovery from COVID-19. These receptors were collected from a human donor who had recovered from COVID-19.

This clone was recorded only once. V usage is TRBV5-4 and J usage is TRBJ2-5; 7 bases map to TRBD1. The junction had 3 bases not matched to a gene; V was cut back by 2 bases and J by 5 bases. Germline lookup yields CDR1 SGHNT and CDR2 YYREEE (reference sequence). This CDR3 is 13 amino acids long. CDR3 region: CASSFRQGETQYF. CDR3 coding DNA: TGTGCCAGCAGCTTCCGACAGGGCGAGACCCAGTACTTC.

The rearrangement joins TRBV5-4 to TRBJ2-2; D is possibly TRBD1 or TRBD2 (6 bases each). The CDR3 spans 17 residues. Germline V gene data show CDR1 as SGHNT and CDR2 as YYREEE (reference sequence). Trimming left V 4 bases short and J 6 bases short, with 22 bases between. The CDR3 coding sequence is TGTGCCAGCAGCGCTTACCCGAAGGGGGGCCCTTCCGGGGAGCTGTTTTTT. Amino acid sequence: CASSAYPKGGPSGELFF.

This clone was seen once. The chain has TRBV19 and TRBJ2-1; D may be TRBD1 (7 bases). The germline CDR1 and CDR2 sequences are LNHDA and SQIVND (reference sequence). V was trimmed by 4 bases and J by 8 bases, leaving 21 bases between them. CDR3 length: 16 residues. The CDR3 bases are TGTGCCAGTAGTACACGGAGGAGGGGGCTAAACGATGAGCAGTTCTTC. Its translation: CASSTRRRGLNDEQFF.

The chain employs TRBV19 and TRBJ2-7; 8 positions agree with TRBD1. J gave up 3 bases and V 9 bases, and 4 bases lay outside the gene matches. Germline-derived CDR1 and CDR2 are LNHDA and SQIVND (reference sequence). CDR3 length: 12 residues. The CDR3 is CASGTGDYEQYF. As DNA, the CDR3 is TGTGCCAGCGGGACAGGAGACTACGAGCAGTACTTC.

The CDR3 region has the DNA TGTGCCAGCAGCTTAGAAACATCAGGCGCCCGCTCTGGAAACACCATATATTTT. Translated: CASSLETSGARSGNTIYF. This rearrangement joins TRBV7-6 to TRBJ1-3; D uncertain. V lost 1 base and J lost 0, with 16 bases in between. Germline V gene sequence: CDR1 SGHVS, CDR2 FNYEAQ. The CDR3 length is 18 residues. Full variable domain (outside the CDR3, taken from reference TRBV7-6 and TRBJ1-3): GAGVSQSPRYKVTKRGQDVALRCDPISGHVSLYWYRQALGQGPEFLTYFNYEAQQDKSGLPNDRFSAERPEGSISTLTIQRTEQRDSAMYRCASSLETSGARSGNTIYFGEGSWLTVV.

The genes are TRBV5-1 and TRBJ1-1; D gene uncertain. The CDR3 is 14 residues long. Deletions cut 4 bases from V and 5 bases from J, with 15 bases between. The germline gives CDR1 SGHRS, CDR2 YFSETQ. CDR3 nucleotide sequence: TGCGCCAGCAGCCCCGCGCTAGGGAGGACTGAAGCTTTCTTT. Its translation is CASSPALGRTEAFF. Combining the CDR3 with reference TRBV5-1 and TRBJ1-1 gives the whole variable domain KAGVTQTPRYLIKTRGQQVTLSCSPISGHRSVSWYQQTPGQGLQFLFEYFSETQRNKGNFPGRFSGRQFSNSRSEMNVSTLELGDSALYLCASSPALGRTEAFFGQGTRLTVV.

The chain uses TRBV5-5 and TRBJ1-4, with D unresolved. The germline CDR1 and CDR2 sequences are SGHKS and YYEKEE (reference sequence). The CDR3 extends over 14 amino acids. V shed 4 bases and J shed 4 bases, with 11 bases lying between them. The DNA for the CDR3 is TGTGCCAGCAGCCCCGCAGGCCGTAATGAAAAACTGTTTTTT. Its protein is CASSPAGRNEKLFF.

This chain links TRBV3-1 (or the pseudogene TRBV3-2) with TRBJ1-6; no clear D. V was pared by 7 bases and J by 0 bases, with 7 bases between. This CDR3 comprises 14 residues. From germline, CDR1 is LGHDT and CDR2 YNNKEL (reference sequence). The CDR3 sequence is CASTGTSYNSPLHF. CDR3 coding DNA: TGTGCCAGCACCGGAACCTCCTATAATTCACCCCTCCACTTT.

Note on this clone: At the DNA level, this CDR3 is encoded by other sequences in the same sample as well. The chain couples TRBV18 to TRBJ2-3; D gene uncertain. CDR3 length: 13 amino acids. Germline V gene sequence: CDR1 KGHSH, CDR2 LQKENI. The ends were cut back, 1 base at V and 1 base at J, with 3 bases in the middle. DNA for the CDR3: TGTGCCAGCTCACCACGTGGCACAGATACGCAGTATTTT. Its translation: CASSPRGTDTQYF.

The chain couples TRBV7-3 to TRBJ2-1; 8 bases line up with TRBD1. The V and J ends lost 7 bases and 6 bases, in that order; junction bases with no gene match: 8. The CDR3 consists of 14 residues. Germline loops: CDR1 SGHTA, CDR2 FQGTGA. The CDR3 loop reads CASTTRQGSNEQFF. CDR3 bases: TGTGCCAGCACCACCCGACAGGGGTCCAATGAGCAGTTCTTC.

The CDR3 spells CASSLDRGMNTEAFF. DNA for the CDR3: TGTGCCAGCAGTTTGGACAGGGGTATGAACACTGAAGCTTTCTTT. V and J are TRBV6-5 and TRBJ1-1; 9 bases match TRBD1. The CDR3 loop spans 15 amino acids. From germline, CDR1 is MNHEY and CDR2 SVGAGI. V shed 4 bases and J 0 bases; nucleotides not matched to a gene: 3.

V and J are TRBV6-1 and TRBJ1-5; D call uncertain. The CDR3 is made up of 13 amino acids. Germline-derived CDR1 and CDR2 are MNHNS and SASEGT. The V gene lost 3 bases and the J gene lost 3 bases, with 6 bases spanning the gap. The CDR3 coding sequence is TGTGCCAGCAGTGACGAGTACAATCAGCCCCAGCATTTT. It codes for CASSDEYNQPQHF.

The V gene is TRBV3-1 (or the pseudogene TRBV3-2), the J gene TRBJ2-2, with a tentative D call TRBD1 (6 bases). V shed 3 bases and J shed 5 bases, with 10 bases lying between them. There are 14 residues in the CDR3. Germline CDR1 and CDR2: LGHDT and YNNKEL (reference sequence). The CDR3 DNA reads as TGTGCCAGCAGCCAGACAGGTCAAACCGGGGAGCTGTTTTTT. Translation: CASSQTGQTGELFF.

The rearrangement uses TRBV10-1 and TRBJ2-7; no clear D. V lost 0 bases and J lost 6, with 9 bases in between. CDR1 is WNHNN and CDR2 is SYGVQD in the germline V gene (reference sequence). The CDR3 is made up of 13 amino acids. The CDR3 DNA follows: TGCGCCAGCAGTGAGTCATTAGCCTCCGAGCAGTACTTC. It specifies CASSESLASEQYF.

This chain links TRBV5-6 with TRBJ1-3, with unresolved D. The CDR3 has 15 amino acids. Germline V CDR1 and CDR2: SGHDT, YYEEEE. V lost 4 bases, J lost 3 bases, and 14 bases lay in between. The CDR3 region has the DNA TGTGCCAGCAGCAGTGCCCGAGGGTATGGAAACACCATATATTTT. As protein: CASSSARGYGNTIYF.

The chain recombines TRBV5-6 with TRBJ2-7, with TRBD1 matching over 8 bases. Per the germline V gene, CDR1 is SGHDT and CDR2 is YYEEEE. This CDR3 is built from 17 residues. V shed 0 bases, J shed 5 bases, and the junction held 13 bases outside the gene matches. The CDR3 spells CASSLALDRDGRDEQYF. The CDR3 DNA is TGTGCCAGCAGCTTGGCTCTGGACAGGGATGGTCGTGACGAGCAGTACTTC.

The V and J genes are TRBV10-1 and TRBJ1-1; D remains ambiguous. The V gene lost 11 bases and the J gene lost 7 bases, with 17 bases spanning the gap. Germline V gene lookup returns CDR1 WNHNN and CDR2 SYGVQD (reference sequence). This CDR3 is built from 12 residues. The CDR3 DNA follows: TGCGCCTCGGGTGAGCCGGGGAGTGAAGCTTTCTTT. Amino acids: CASGEPGSEAFF.

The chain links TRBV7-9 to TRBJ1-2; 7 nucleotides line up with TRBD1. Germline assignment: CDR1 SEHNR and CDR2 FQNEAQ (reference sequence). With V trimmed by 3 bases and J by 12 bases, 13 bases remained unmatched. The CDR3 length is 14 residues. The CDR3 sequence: CASSLNPGQLYHTF. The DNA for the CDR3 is TGTGCCAGCAGCTTGAATCCGGGACAGCTTTATCACACCTTC.

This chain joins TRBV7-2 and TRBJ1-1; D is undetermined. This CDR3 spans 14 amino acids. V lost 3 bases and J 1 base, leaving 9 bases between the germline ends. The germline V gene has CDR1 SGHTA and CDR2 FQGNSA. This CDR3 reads CASSFSRANTEAFF. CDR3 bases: TGTGCCAGCAGCTTCTCGCGGGCGAACACTGAAGCTTTCTTT.

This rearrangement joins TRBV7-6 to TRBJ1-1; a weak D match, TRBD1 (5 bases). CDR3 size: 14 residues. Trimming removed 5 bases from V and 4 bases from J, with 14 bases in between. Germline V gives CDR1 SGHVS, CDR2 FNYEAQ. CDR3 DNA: TGTGCCAGCAGCCTGGGAGGGAGGGGCACTGAAGCTTTCTTT. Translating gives CASSLGGRGTEAFF. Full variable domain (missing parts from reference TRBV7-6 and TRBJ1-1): GAGVSQSPRYKVTKRGQDVALRCDPISGHVSLYWYRQALGQGPEFLTYFNYEAQQDKSGLPNDRFSAERPEGSISTLTIQRTEQRDSAMYRCASSLGGRGTEAFFGQGTRLTVV.

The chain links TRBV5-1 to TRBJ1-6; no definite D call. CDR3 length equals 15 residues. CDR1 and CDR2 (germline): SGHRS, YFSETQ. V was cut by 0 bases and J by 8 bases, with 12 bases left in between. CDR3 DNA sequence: TGCGCCAGCAGCTTGGGCGGCAGTAGGTATTCACCCCTCCACTTT. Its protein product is CASSLGGSRYSPLHF.